Following are 25 T cell receptor beta chains from one sample sequenced in a study of vaccination and CD4 T cells after COVID-19. Sequencing of the DNA from cultured CD4+ T cells was carried out with the Oncomine TCR Beta short-read assay. TCRdb reanalysed the PCR reads using MiXCR and keeps one entry per CDR3 protein. The table records fewer than 15,000 distinct CDR3 sequences, less than 50% of them present only once. Treatment specified: roughly 10-day PBMC culture with coronavirus spike peptide pools or control peptides (ViraFEST assay). Antigens for these TCRs are unknown. Source: CD4+ T cells from blood, cultured in vitro, taken after SARS-CoV-2 vaccination. The receptors were gathered from a human donor who had recovered from COVID-19.

The sample holds a few counts of this clonotype. The rearrangement links TRBV24-1 to TRBJ1-2, with D possibly TRBD1 on 5 matching bases. The CDR3 totals 12 residues. The V gene lost 5 bases and the J gene lost 7 bases, with 10 bases spanning the gap. Germline V gives CDR1 KGHDR, CDR2 SFDVKD. This CDR3 reads CATSARVGGYTF. DNA for the CDR3: TGTGCCACCAGTGCCAGGGTGGGTGGCTACACCTTC.

In this sample, this clonotype turned up a few times. The rearrangement joins TRBV19 to TRBJ1-2; D might be TRBD1 (6 bases). Trimming stripped 7 bases from V and 5 bases from J, with 11 bases between. The CDR3 length is 12 residues. The germline CDR1 and CDR2 sequences are LNHDA and SQIVND (reference sequence). CDR3 loop: CASTRTGYGYTF. CDR3 bases: TGTGCCAGTACCCGCACAGGGTATGGCTACACCTTC.

The chain recombines TRBV9 with TRBJ2-3; D remains ambiguous. The CDR3 contains 13 residues. V dropped 0 bases and J dropped 2 bases, with 4 bases sitting between them. Germline assignment: CDR1 SGDLS and CDR2 YYNGEE. In DNA form, the CDR3 reads TGTGCCAGCAGCGTAGGTTACACAGATACGCAGTATTTT. It is translated as CASSVGYTDTQYF. Filled out from reference TRBV9 and TRBJ2-3, the complete variable domain reads DSGVTQTPKHLITATGQRVTLRCSPRSGDLSVYWYQQSLDQGLQFLIQYYNGEERAKGNILERFSAQQFPDLHSELNLSSLELGDSALYFCASSVGYTDTQYFGPGTRLTVL.

V usage is TRBV15 and J usage is TRBJ1-1; D unresolved. V gave up 0 bases and J gave up 10 bases, with 9 bases separating them. Germline loops: CDR1 LNHNV, CDR2 YYDKDF (reference sequence). The CDR3 is made up of 12 amino acids. The DNA of the CDR3 is TGTGCCACCAGCAGAGATCGGTCTGGAGCTTTCTTT. Its protein product is CATSRDRSGAFF.

J is TRBJ2-7 and V is TRBV5-3, with D perhaps TRBD2 (5 bases). TRBV5-3 is placed among ORFs of uncertain function. V lost 10 bases to trimming and J lost 0 bases, with 11 bases between them. The CDR3 is made up of 12 amino acids. CDR3 coding DNA: TGTGCCGGGAGACGGTACTCCTACGAGCAGTACTTC. Its translation: CAGRRYSYEQYF.

In this sample, this clonotype turned up a few times. The rearrangement joins TRBV6-1 to TRBJ2-5, with 8 nucleotides matching TRBD2. Germline assignment: CDR1 MNHNS and CDR2 SASEGT. The CDR3 has 13 amino acids. The J segment lost 5 bases and the V segment lost 10 bases, leaving 9 bases of the junction unmatched. The CDR3 DNA sequence: TGTGCCACCCGAGCGGGGGCTCGGGAGACCCAGTACTTC. Amino acids: CATRAGARETQYF.

The chain uses TRBV20-1 and TRBJ2-5; TRBD2 matches at 9 bases. Germline CDR1 DFQATT, CDR2 SNEGSKA (reference sequence). V trimming: 1 base; J trimming: 5 bases; junction bases outside the gene matches: 8. This CDR3 has 15 amino acids. In DNA, the CDR3 is TGCAGTGCTAGAGTACTAGCGGGCCCTCGGGAGACCCAGTACTTC. Protein: CSARVLAGPRETQYF.

CDR3 bases: TGTGCCAGCAGCCCCGACAGGGGTGGTTCACCCCTCCACTTT. Encoded protein: CASSPDRGGSPLHF. The chain has TRBV11-2 and TRBJ1-6; 8 nucleotides match TRBD1. This CDR3 is 14 amino acids long. The junction had 6 bases not matched to a gene; V was cut back by 5 bases and J by 9 bases. Per the germline V gene, CDR1 is SGHAT and CDR2 is FQNNGV.

This sequence joins TRBV29-1 and TRBJ1-1, with 11 bases identical to TRBD1. The CDR3 spans 15 residues. The V gene end was trimmed by 3 bases and the J gene end by 1 base; junction bases not matched to a gene: 4. The germline V gene has CDR1 SQVTM and CDR2 ANQGSEA. The CDR3 loop reads CSVDGTGGSNTEAFF. The CDR3 DNA follows: TGCAGCGTTGACGGGACAGGGGGGTCGAACACTGAAGCTTTCTTT. Variable domain in full (rest from reference TRBV29-1 and TRBJ1-1): SAVISQKPSRDICQRGTSLTIQCQVDSQVTMMFWYRQQPGQSLTLIATANQGSEATYESGFVIDKFPISRPNLTFSTLTVSNMSPEDSSIYLCSVDGTGGSNTEAFFGQGTRLTVV.

V is TRBV5-1 and J is TRBJ2-2, with 11 bases that match TRBD1. With 3 bases clipped from V and 2 bases from J, the junction kept 0 bases outside the gene matches. Germline V lookup: CDR1 SGHRS, CDR2 YFSETQ. The CDR3 spans 15 residues. Here the CDR3 DNA reads TGCGCCAGCAGCTGGACAGGGGGCAACACCGGGGAGCTGTTTTTT. This translates into CASSWTGGNTGELFF. Together with reference TRBV5-1 and TRBJ2-2, the CDR3 gives the full variable domain: KAGVTQTPRYLIKTRGQQVTLSCSPISGHRSVSWYQQTPGQGLQFLFEYFSETQRNKGNFPGRFSGRQFSNSRSEMNVSTLELGDSALYLCASSWTGGNTGELFFGEGSRLTVL.

The genes are TRBV20-1 and TRBJ2-3, with TRBD2 matching over 9 bases. The CDR3 sequence is 15 residues long. Germline lookup yields CDR1 DFQATT and CDR2 SNEGSKA (reference sequence). The CDR3 loop is CRAAAGAGGPDTQYF. The CDR3 nucleotides read TGCAGGGCCGCCGCGGGAGCGGGAGGTCCAGATACGCAGTATTTT.

The V and J genes are TRBV19 and TRBJ2-3; 9 bases are shared with TRBD2. The CDR3 extends over 15 amino acids. CDR1 is LNHDA, CDR2 SQIVND, per germline (reference sequence). Germline trimming cut 4 bases from V and 3 bases from J; bases unmatched to any gene: 5. CDR3 nucleotide sequence: TGTGCCAGTAGTAGGCAGCGGGGGGAAACAGATACGCAGTATTTT. This encodes CASSRQRGETDTQYF.

The chain joins TRBV6-2 or TRBV6-3 to TRBJ1-3; D call uncertain. V was cut by 10 bases and J by 8 bases, with 15 bases left in between. Germline V gene lookup returns CDR1 MNHEY and CDR2 SVGEGT. This CDR3 spans 12 amino acids. The CDR3 DNA follows: TGTGCCACCCGAGGAGCGCTTTACACCATATATTTT. As protein: CATRGALYTIYF.

This clonotype appeared a few times. This chain connects TRBV20-1 to TRBJ1-5, with TRBD1 as a possible D gene (6 bases). Germline CDR1 is DFQATT and CDR2 is SNEGSKA (reference sequence). Trimming cost V 6 bases and J 4 bases, with 13 bases left between them. The CDR3 spans 13 residues. The CDR3 is CSANTGLNQPQHF. The CDR3 region has the DNA TGCAGTGCAAATACAGGGTTAAATCAGCCCCAGCATTTT.

This chain's CDR3 is CSAWGVGSTSGTSTDTQYF. CDR3 bases: TGCAGTGCTTGGGGGGTCGGTAGCACTAGCGGGACAAGCACAGATACGCAGTATTTT. The chain combines TRBV20-1 with TRBJ2-3, with 10 nucleotides matching TRBD2. CDR3 length equals 19 residues. V gave up 5 bases and J gave up 0 bases; unmatched junction bases: 17. CDR1 is DFQATT and CDR2 is SNEGSKA in the germline V gene (reference sequence).

This clonotype was detected only a few times. The chain couples TRBV7-2 to TRBJ1-3; a possible D gene is TRBD1 (6 bases). Deletions cut 2 bases from V and 2 bases from J, with 16 bases between. The CDR3 runs 17 residues. Germline V gene data show CDR1 as SGHTA and CDR2 as FQGNSA. The DNA of the CDR3 is TGTGCCAGCAGCTTAAGTTCCGGACAGTCCGCTGGAAACACCATATATTTT. Protein: CASSLSSGQSAGNTIYF.

The V gene is TRBV19, the J gene TRBJ1-1; D is undetermined. This CDR3 comprises 13 residues. Germline CDR1 LNHDA, CDR2 SQIVND (reference sequence). V shed 5 bases and J shed 4 bases, with 11 bases lying between them. CDR3 residues: CASSPLLGTEAFF. DNA of the CDR3: TGTGCCAGTAGTCCGCTTCTAGGCACTGAAGCTTTCTTT.

Judged by abundance, this clonotype is medium-sized. This rearrangement joins TRBV7-2 to TRBJ2-7; perhaps TRBD1 as D (6 bases). Germline V gene sequence: CDR1 SGHTA, CDR2 FQGNSA. This CDR3 region has 14 residues. V shed 0 bases and J shed 5 bases, with 11 bases lying between them. Here the CDR3 reads CASSLAAGANEQYF. CDR3 DNA sequence: TGTGCCAGCAGCTTAGCCGCAGGGGCAAACGAGCAGTACTTC.

In its sample, this clonotype was seen a few times. This chain connects TRBV7-2 to TRBJ1-6; D gene uncertain. Germline V gene lookup returns CDR1 SGHTA and CDR2 FQGNSA. The V and J ends lost 0 bases and 12 bases respectively, with 15 bases between them. The CDR3 loop spans 15 amino acids. CDR3 DNA: TGTGCCAGCAGCTTAGCAGGACCCGGCCAGAGACCCCTCCACTTT. As protein: CASSLAGPGQRPLHF.

This chain joins TRBV6-5 and TRBJ1-5; D gene ambiguous. This CDR3 is built from 15 residues. The germline CDR1 and CDR2 sequences are MNHEY and SVGAGI. Trimming cost V 4 bases and J 0 bases, with 10 bases left between them. CDR3 amino acids: CASSFQENSNQPQHF. Here the CDR3 DNA reads TGTGCCAGCAGTTTTCAGGAAAATAGCAATCAGCCCCAGCATTTT.

This chain uses TRBV12-3 or TRBV12-4 with TRBJ2-1; 7 nucleotides agree with TRBD1. V lost 3 bases to trimming and J lost 0 bases; unmatched junction nucleotides: 2. The CDR3 runs to 15 residues. This CDR3 reads CASSLDRRSYNEQFF. CDR3 bases: TGTGCCAGCAGTTTGGACAGGCGCTCCTACAATGAGCAGTTCTTC.

The V call is TRBV20-1, the J call TRBJ2-3; D is unclear. V was cut by 0 bases and J by 1 base, with 5 bases left in between. The CDR3 loop spans 13 amino acids. Germline V gene data show CDR1 as DFQATT and CDR2 as SNEGSKA (reference sequence). The CDR3 DNA reads TGCAGTGCTAGAGAGCCGGGCACAGATACGCAGTATTTT. Its protein is CSAREPGTDTQYF.

In its sample, this clonotype was seen a few times. J is TRBJ1-1 and V is TRBV20-1; D is possibly TRBD1 (6 bases). V gave up 8 bases and J gave up 0 bases, with 13 bases separating them. This CDR3 has 13 residues. Germline CDR1 DFQATT, CDR2 SNEGSKA (reference sequence). The DNA for the CDR3 is TGCAGTACGGCAGGGGATTTGAACACTGAAGCTTTCTTT. Translation gives CSTAGDLNTEAFF.

The V call is TRBV21-1, the J call TRBJ1-1; TRBD1, the table's D call, lacks a check against the DNA. TRBV21-1 is annotated as a pseudogene. The CDR3 spans 17 residues. The CDR3 reads CASSPLTPGQVNTEAFF. In DNA, the CDR3 is TGTGCCAGCAGCCCTTTGACGCCGGGACAGGTGAACACTGAAGCTTTCTTT.

The rearrangement uses TRBV11-3 and TRBJ2-2; D remains ambiguous. Germline V gives CDR1 SGHNT, CDR2 YENEEA. This CDR3 spans 12 amino acids. Trimming stripped 3 bases from V and 5 bases from J, with 4 bases between. The CDR3 region has the DNA TGTGCCAGCAGCTTCGAGACCGGGGAGCTGTTTTTT. Its protein is CASSFETGELFF.